This T cell receptor beta chain was identified in a study of shared clonotypes between healthy human individuals. Study overall: Contributing individuals were a couple of females and a few males aged 18 to 49.

Details on this clone: Its antigen is currently unknown.

CD45RO+ cells were combined with CCR7-negative CD45RA+ TemRA cells to form CD8 memory. Overall study findings and caveats: The study found about 5.1% of naive CD4 clonotypes shared across four donors.

Original processing methods: Filtering differed, since immunoSEQ gave only junction sequences and no quality scores. Using immunoSEQ multiplex PCR, the repertoire was profiled, and TCRdb retains in-frame clones only, with some absent. The V and J calls and clone size come from that table; D and trimming were worked out from the DNA. Found here are about 380,000 clones, 90% to 97% of them singletons; the top ten hold 0.25% to 0.35%. Trimming cost V 1 base and J 8 bases, with 11 bases left between them. CDR1 SEHNR and CDR2 FQNEAQ come from the germline V gene (reference sequence). This CDR3 contains 13 residues.

This clonotype was obtained from a man aged 25-45 years in good health. This rearrangement joins TRBV7-9 to TRBJ1-2; no firm D call. Sequenced material: memory CD8+ T cells sorted from blood. The sample's subset: CD45RO+ cells pooled with CCR7-negative TemRA cells. CDR3 DNA: TGTGCCAGCAGCTTAGATGGAGGGCACGGCTACACCTTC. Its protein product is CASSLDGGHGYTF.